The rows below give T cell receptor beta chains drawn from one sample of a study of blood T cell repertoires in COVID-19. The table came from immunoSEQ multiplex PCR; TCRdb's copy has only in-frame clones and leaves some out. The data contain roughly 170,000 clones, approximately 87% of them singletons. Input material: peripheral blood. The source of these receptors is a woman aged 18-29 years who had recovered from COVID-19. Both conserved end residues are part of each CDR3. A D gene is named only where the DNA matches it firmly. Expanded clones are given a class, and other clones once, few, many or no size at all.

size	V	D	J	DNA	CDR3
-	TRBV7-9	-	TRBJ1-3	TGTGCCAGCAGTTACGAAAAGACTTTAAACACCATATATTTT	CASSYEKTLNTIYF
-	TRBV11-2	TRBD1	TRBJ1-4	TGTGCCAGCAGCTTAGCCGGGACAGGGGCAGGAAAACTGTTTTTT	CASSLAGTGAGKLFF
-	TRBV15	-	TRBJ1-2	TGTGCCACCAGCAGAGACAGAATCAACTATGGCTACACCTTC	CATSRDRINYGYTF
-	TRBV6-5	-	TRBJ1-3	TGTGCCAGCAGCCGCCCGGGGAGGGGTGGAAACACCATATATTTT	CASSRPGRGGNTIYF
-	TRBV4-3	-	TRBJ2-2	TGCGCCAGCAGCGGCATTAACACCGGGGAGCTGTTTTTT	CASSGINTGELFF
-	TRBV30	-	TRBJ1-4	TGTGCCTGGGGGCCGACCTCCAAGTTTAATGAAAAACTGTTTTTT	CAWGPTSKFNEKLFF
-	TRBV7-8	-	TRBJ2-2	TGTGCCAGCCGTCGTATAACAGAGACCGGGGAGCTGTTTTTT	CASRRITETGELFF
-	TRBV4-1	-	TRBJ1-2	TGCGCCAGCAGCCAGGAGCCAACAGGGATTCGGTTTGGCTACACCTTC	CASSQEPTGIRFGYTF
-	TRBV19	TRBD1	TRBJ1-1	TGTGCCAGTATGTCCTGGACAGGACCGAACACTGAAGCTTTCTTT	CASMSWTGPNTEAFF
-	TRBV6-5	TRBD1	TRBJ2-5	TGTGCCAGCAGTTACGCCGGGACAGGGGTACCGGAGACCCAGTACTTC	CASSYAGTGVPETQYF
-	TRBV3-1/TRBV3-2	TRBD2	TRBJ2-1	TGTGCCAGCAGCCAAGTTCAGCGGGGGGGCCCCTACAATGAGCAGTTCTTC	CASSQVQRGGPYNEQFF
-	TRBV9	-	TRBJ1-2	TGTGCCAGCAGCCCCGAACAGGGTACCGCTGATGGCTACACCTTC	CASSPEQGTADGYTF
-	TRBV4-1	-	TRBJ1-2	TGCGCCAGCAGCCCGGCCGGACAGACGCTTAACTATGGCTACACCTTC	CASSPAGQTLNYGYTF
-	TRBV24-1	TRBD2	TRBJ2-5	TGTGCCACCAACCGTTCGACTAGCCTTCGGGAGACCCAGTACTTC	CATNRSTSLRETQYF
-	TRBV7-8	TRBD1	TRBJ2-5	TGTGCCAGCAGCTTAGCGCAGGGACAGCAAGAGACCCAGTACTTC	CASSLAQGQQETQYF
-	TRBV2	-	TRBJ2-7	TGTGCCAGCTTATTGGGCGACCTCTCCTACGAGCAGTACTTC	CASLLGDLSYEQYF
-	TRBV7-2	-	TRBJ1-6	TGTGCCAGCAGCTTACTAACGCAGGGGTGGTATTCACCCCTCCACTTT	CASSLLTQGWYSPLHF
once	TRBV30	-	TRBJ1-1	TGTGCCTGGGTGGGCGACCGAACTGAAGCTTTCTTT	CAWVGDRTEAFF
-	TRBV19	-	TRBJ2-1	TGTGCCAGTAGTATAGGGGTACGTTCAGGCAATGAGCAGTTCTTC	CASSIGVRSGNEQFF
-	TRBV30	-	TRBJ1-2	TGTGCCTGGAGTGTAGGAGGTGCCTATGGCTACACCTTC	CAWSVGGAYGYTF
-	TRBV6-4	-	TRBJ2-3	TGTGCCAGCAGCGGAGGAAGCACAGATACGCAGTATTTT	CASSGGSTDTQYF
-	TRBV4-3	TRBD1	TRBJ2-2	TGCGCCAGCGCCAGTGGGACAGGGAAGGAAACCGGGGAGCTGTTTTTT	CASASGTGKETGELFF
-	TRBV19	-	TRBJ1-2	TGTGCCAGTAGTATCGGGTATGGCTACACCTTC	CASSIGYGYTF
-	TRBV24-1	TRBD1	TRBJ2-2	TGTGCCACCAGTGACCGGGACAGGGAATTTGGCGGGGAGCTGTTTTTT	CATSDRDREFGGELFF
-	TRBV6-2/TRBV6-3	-	TRBJ2-5	TGTGCCAGCAGTTCCTACTGGAGAGAGACCCAGTACTTC	CASSSYWRETQYF
-	TRBV9	-	TRBJ2-7	TGTGCCAGCAGCGTCGGGGAGGCAGCGTCCTACGAGCAGTACTTC	CASSVGEAASYEQYF
-	TRBV9	-	TRBJ1-6	TGTGCCAGCAGCGTAGGCAGGGTAGGCAATTCACCCCTCCACTTT	CASSVGRVGNSPLHF
-	TRBV29-1	TRBD1	TRBJ1-2	TGCAGCGTTGTATCAGGGGGCGCGGGGGGCTACACCTTC	CSVVSGGAGGYTF
-	TRBV5-1	TRBD1	TRBJ2-3	TGCGCCAGCAGCCCCGGGACAGGGGGCCTGGATACGCAGTATTTT	CASSPGTGGLDTQYF
-	TRBV4-3	-	TRBJ2-1	TGCGCCAGCAGCCAATCTAGCGTCTCAGATGAGCAGTTCTTC	CASSQSSVSDEQFF
-	TRBV30	TRBD2	TRBJ2-5	TGTGCCTGGACAATTCTTGATAGCGGGAGGTGGAAGACCCAGTACTTC	CAWTILDSGRWKTQYF
-	TRBV3-1/TRBV3-2	TRBD2	TRBJ2-1	TGTGCCAGCAGCCAAGATCCTAGCGGGCCCTACAATGAGCAGTTCTTC	CASSQDPSGPYNEQFF
-	TRBV11-3	TRBD2	TRBJ2-2	TGTGCCAGCAGCTTAGACGGGGGGTCCAACACCGGGGAGCTGTTTTTT	CASSLDGGSNTGELFF
-	TRBV10-3	-	TRBJ1-1	TGTGCCATCAGTGGTCTCACAGACACTGAAGCTTTCTTT	CAISGLTDTEAFF
-	TRBV6-4	-	TRBJ2-3	TGTGCCAGCAGTGACTCGCAGGGTGGCACAGATACGCAGTATTTT	CASSDSQGGTDTQYF
-	TRBV4-3	-	TRBJ1-1	TGCGCCAGCAGCCAAAGCCAGACAGGCTATACAGACACTGAAGCTTTCTTT	CASSQSQTGYTDTEAFF
-	TRBV6-5	-	TRBJ2-7	TGTGCCAGCAGTTCTAGGGGGAACGAGCAGTACTTC	CASSSRGNEQYF
-	TRBV9	TRBD1	TRBJ2-3	TGTGCCAGCAGCGTTGGGACAGTAGCGGATACGCAGTATTTT	CASSVGTVADTQYF
-	TRBV11-2	TRBD2	TRBJ2-5	TGTGCCAGCAGCCAAGGACTAGCGGGGTGGGAGACCCAGTACTTC	CASSQGLAGWETQYF
-	TRBV6-4	TRBD2	TRBJ2-1	TGTGCCAGCAGTGTAACTAGCGGCTCCTACAATGAGCAGTTCTTC	CASSVTSGSYNEQFF
-	TRBV3-1/TRBV3-2	-	TRBJ2-1	TGTGCCAGCAGCCAAGTAAACAGCCACAATGAGCAGTTCTTC	CASSQVNSHNEQFF